This record covers a single TCR beta chain. Its specific antigen is unknown. No per-base quality is available; no much larger clone lies one base away. Each collaborating institution followed its own protocols to collect whole blood in K2EDTA tubes. For TCRbeta analysis, collaborators shipped samples as frozen whole blood, isolated PBMCs, or DNA extracted from either of those sample types. This specimen comes from a study of blood T cell repertoires in COVID-19 (dated by TCRdb to between 2020 and 2021). In the study overall: Samples covering the acute and convalescent phases of COVID-19 were provided by collaborators in the United States, Italy and Spain. The prospective study material was composed of cDNA or gDNA derived from T cells, B-cell-depleted T cells, or PBMCs. Subjects who had been exposed to COVID-19, were actively infected with it, or had recovered from it provided the deeply sampled blood TCRbeta repertoires that made up the dataset. The repertoires were made available in a free public database intended to serve as a resource for research on the immune response to SARS-CoV-2. The samples were drawn from the first 160 participants of the ongoing ImmuneRACE study and from 950 to 1,500 subjects provided by 6 global collaborators. Sample metadata almost always included a de-identified subject ID, COVID-19 status, age in years and sex. Where HLA class I and class II types were available, the types were taken from metadata supplied by the sample provider, not from assay-based typing.

From the germline V gene, CDR1 is MNHEY and CDR2 is SVGAGI. Unmatched junction bases come to 2, with V trimmed by 4 bases and J by 0 bases. Taken from cysteine to phenylalanine, the CDR3 has 15 residues. Of the read, only the CDR3 DNA is kept; its 45 bases are in frame from base 1. TCRbeta CDR3 regions were amplified from genomic DNA by means of the immunoSEQ Assay, a bias-controlled multiplex PCR. Under the source paper's analysis protocol: Within the assay, amplification of reference gene primers was used to estimate how many nucleated cells each sample contained. Sequence reads were collapsed and filtered to measure the absolute abundance of every unique TCRbeta CDR3 rearrangement. For each sample, productive Simpson clonality was calculated by taking the square root of Simpson's diversity index across productive rearrangements. TCRdb's version of the immuneACCESS table is confined to in-frame rearrangements and falls short of the full clone set. An unresolved V gene accounts for under half of the shortfall where checked; the remainder is of unknown origin. The V and J calls and clone size were taken over from that table, and D and trimming were inferred from the DNA. The sample table holds roughly 670,000 clones, of which 75% to 90% were seen once. Of the sample, around 0.3% falls within the top ten clones.

Broad study findings and their caveats: The amount of clinical and demographic metadata varied by source and participant and was provided uncurated.

Rearrangement joined TRBV6-5 to TRBJ2-2, with TRBD1 identical over 7 junction bases. Sequencing was performed on peripheral blood. This receptor was obtained from a woman aged 18 to 35 with acute or convalescent COVID-19. The DNA is as follows: TGTGCCAGCAGTTCCGGGACAGCGAACACCGGGGAGCTGTTTTTT. This translates into CASSSGTANTGELFF.